This TCR beta chain stems from a study of PD-L1 blockade in urothelial cancer. Study at large: Males with urothelial cancer arising in the bladder constituted about 90% of the roughly 30 patients. A median of about 140,000 T cells was found in the blood samples.

V lost 5 bases and J 1 base, leaving 9 bases between the germline ends. CDR3 length equals 13 residues. Germline loops: CDR1 SQVTM, CDR2 ANQGSEA. The protocol was immunoSEQ multiplex PCR, while the TCRdb copy is restricted to in-frame clones and leaves out a portion. Found here are 20,000 to 25,000 clones, around nine tenths of them singletons; the top ten hold approximately 2.8%. The sequenced sample was PBMCs, obtained around atezolizumab (anti-PD-L1) treatment. This chain connects TRBV29-1 to TRBJ1-5; D is perhaps TRBD1 (5 bases). The receptor was isolated from a man in his forties or fifties with urothelial cancer. CDR3 nucleotide sequence: TGCAGCGTTCGGGGGTCGAGCAATCAGCCCCAGCATTTT. This gives the protein CSVRGSSNQPQHF.